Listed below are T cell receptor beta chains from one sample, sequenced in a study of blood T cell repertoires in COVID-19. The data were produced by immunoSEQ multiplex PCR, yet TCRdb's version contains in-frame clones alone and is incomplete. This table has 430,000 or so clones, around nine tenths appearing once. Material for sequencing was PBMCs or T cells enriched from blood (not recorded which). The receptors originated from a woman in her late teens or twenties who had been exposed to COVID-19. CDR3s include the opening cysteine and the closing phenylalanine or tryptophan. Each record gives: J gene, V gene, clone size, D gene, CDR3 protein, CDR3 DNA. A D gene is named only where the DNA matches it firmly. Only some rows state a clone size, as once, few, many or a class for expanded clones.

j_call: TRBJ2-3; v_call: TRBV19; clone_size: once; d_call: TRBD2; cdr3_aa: CASSIDLTLGLAGGPTDTQYF; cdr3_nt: TGTGCCAGTAGTATAGATTTGACCCTAGGGCTGGCGGGAGGCCCCACAGATACGCAGTATTTT
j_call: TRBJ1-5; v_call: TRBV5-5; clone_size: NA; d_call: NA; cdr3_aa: CASSSSRYNQPQHF; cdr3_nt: TGTGCCAGCAGCTCCTCGAGGTACAATCAGCCCCAGCATTTT
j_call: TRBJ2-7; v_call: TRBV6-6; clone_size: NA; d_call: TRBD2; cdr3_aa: CASSDASGSSYEQYF; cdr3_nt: TGTGCCAGCAGCGACGCTAGCGGTTCCTCCTACGAGCAGTACTTC
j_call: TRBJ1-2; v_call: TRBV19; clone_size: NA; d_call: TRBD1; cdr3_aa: CASSQGTGGAGLDGYTF; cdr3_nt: TGTGCCAGTAGTCAAGGGACAGGGGGCGCGGGGCTCGATGGCTACACCTTC
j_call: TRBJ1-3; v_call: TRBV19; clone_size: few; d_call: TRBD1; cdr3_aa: CASSIAYGTGQLSGNTIYF; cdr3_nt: TGTGCCAGTAGTATAGCCTACGGGACAGGGCAACTCTCTGGAAACACCATATATTTT
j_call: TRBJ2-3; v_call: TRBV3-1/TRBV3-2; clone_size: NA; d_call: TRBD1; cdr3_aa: CASSQVGGTGGLWADTQYF; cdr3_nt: TGTGCCAGCAGCCAAGTGGGAGGGACAGGGGGACTTTGGGCAGATACGCAGTATTTT
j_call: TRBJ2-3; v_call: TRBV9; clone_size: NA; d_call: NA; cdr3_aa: CASSVTHRTFSSTDTQYF; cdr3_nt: TGTGCCAGCAGCGTAACTCACCGGACATTTTCCAGCACAGATACGCAGTATTTT
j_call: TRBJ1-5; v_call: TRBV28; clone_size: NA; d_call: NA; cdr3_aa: CASSFAGANNQPQHF; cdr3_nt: TGTGCCAGCAGTTTCGCAGGGGCCAACAATCAGCCCCAGCATTTT
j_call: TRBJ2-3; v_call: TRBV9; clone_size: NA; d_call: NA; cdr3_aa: CASSGDFHTDTQYF; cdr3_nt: TGTGCCAGCAGCGGGGACTTCCACACAGATACGCAGTATTTT
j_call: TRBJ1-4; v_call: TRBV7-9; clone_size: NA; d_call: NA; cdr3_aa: CASSYPIDSPNEKLFF; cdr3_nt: TGTGCCAGCAGCTACCCGATCGACAGTCCTAATGAAAAACTGTTTTTT
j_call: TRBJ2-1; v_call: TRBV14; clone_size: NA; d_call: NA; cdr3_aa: CASSHVSYNEQFF; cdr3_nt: TGTGCCAGCAGCCATGTCTCGTACAATGAGCAGTTCTTC
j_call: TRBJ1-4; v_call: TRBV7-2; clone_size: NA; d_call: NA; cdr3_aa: CASSLTVGPEKLFF; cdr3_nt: TGTGCCAGCAGCTTAACAGTGGGGCCTGAAAAACTGTTTTTT
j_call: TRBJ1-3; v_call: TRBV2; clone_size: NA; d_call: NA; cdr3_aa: CASTPGGHGNTIYF; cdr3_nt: TGTGCCAGCACTCCCGGGGGGCACGGAAACACCATATATTTT
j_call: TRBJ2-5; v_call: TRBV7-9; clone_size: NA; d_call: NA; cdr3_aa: CASTKGGEETQYF; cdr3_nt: TGTGCCAGCACAAAGGGGGGGGAAGAGACCCAGTACTTC
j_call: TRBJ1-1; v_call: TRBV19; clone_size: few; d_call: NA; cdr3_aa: CASRLAGRTEAFF; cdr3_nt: TGTGCCAGTAGACTTGCAGGTCGCACTGAAGCTTTCTTT
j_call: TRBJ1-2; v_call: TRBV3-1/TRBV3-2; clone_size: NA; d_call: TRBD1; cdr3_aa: CASSPRQGLNYGYTF; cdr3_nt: TGTGCCAGCAGCCCGCGACAGGGTTTGAACTATGGCTACACCTTC
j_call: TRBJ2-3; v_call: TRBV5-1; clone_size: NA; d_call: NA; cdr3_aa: CASRGPTDTQYF; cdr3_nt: TGCGCCAGCCGTGGCCCCACAGATACGCAGTATTTT
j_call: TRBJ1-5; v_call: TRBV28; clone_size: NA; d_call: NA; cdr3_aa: CASSLQAPNQPQHF; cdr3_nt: TGTGCCAGCAGTTTGCAGGCACCAAATCAGCCCCAGCATTTT
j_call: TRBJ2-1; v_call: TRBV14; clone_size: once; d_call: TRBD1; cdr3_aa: CASSRTTGGFFVGEQFF; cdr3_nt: TGTGCCAGCAGCCGAACGACAGGGGGGTTTTTTGTGGGTGAGCAGTTCTTC
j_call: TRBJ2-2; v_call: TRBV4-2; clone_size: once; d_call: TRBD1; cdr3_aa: CASSQVGGAGGNTGELFF; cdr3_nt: TGTGCCAGCAGCCAAGTGGGGGGTGCAGGGGGCAACACCGGGGAGCTGTTTTTT
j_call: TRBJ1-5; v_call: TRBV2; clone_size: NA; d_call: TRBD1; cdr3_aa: CASSGDRLPNQPQHF; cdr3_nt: TGTGCCAGCAGTGGGGACAGGTTGCCCAATCAGCCCCAGCATTTT
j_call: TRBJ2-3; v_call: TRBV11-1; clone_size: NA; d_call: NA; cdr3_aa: CASSSGMDTQYF; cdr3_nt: TGTGCCAGCAGCTCAGGGATGGATACGCAGTATTTT
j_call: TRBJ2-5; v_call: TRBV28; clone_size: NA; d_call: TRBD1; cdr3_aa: CASSLADRGETQYF; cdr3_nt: TGTGCCAGCAGTTTAGCCGACAGGGGGGAGACCCAGTACTTC
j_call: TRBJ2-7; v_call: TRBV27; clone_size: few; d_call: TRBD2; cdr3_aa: CASSFLLAGGQEQYF; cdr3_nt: TGTGCCAGCAGTTTTCTGCTAGCGGGGGGGCAAGAGCAGTACTTC
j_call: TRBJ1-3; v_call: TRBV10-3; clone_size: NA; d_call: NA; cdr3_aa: CAISESGQSGNTIYF; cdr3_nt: TGTGCCATCAGTGAGTCGGGGCAGTCTGGAAACACCATATATTTT
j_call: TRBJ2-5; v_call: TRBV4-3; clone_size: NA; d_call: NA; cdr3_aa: CASSQEPGARETQYF; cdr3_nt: TGCGCCAGCAGCCAAGAACCAGGGGCCAGGGAGACCCAGTACTTC
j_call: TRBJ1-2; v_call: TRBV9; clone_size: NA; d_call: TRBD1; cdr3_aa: CASSRAPGQGYGYTF; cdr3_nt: TGTGCCAGCAGCCGAGCTCCGGGACAGGGGTATGGCTACACCTTC
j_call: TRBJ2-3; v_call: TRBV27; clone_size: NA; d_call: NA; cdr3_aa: CASRSLADTQYF; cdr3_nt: TGTGCCAGCAGGTCCCTTGCAGATACGCAGTATTTT
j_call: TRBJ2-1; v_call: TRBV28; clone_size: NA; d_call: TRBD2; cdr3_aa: CASSDWPRAGGPKSSEQFF; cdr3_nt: TGTGCCAGCAGTGACTGGCCGAGGGCGGGGGGGCCTAAGAGCAGTGAGCAGTTCTTC
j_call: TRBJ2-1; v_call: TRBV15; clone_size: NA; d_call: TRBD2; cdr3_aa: CATSRDLAGGGDEQFF; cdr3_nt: TGTGCCACCAGCAGAGATTTAGCGGGAGGCGGGGATGAGCAGTTCTTC
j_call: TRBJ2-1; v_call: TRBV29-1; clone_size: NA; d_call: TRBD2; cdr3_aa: CSVYGGYNEQFF; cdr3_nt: TGCAGCGTGTACGGGGGGTACAATGAGCAGTTCTTC